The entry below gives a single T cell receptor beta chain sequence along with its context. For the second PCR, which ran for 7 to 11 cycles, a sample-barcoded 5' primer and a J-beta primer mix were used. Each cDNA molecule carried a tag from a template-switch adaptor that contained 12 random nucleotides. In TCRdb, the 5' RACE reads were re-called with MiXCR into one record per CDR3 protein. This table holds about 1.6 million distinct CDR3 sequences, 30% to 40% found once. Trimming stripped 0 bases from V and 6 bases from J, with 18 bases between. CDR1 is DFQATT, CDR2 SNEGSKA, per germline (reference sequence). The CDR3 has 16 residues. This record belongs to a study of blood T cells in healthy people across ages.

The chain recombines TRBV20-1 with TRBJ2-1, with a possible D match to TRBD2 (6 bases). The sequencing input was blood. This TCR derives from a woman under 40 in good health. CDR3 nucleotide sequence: TGCAGTGCTAGAGATCCGGGAGCGAGGGGTTCCAATGAGCAGTTCTTC. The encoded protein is CSARDPGARGSNEQFF.